Below, 9 T cell receptor beta chains from the same sample are listed, as sequenced in a study of beta chain features in type 1 diabetes. Expressed TCRB transcripts were sequenced after all isolated RNA was converted to cDNA. Measured with immunoSEQ multiplex PCR; TCRdb has only the in-frame clones, and not every one. The table has 400,000 to 450,000 clones, roughly 13% seen once. Sequenced sample: naive CD4+ T cells from blood. These receptors all come from a man under 40 in good health.

This clone was counted only a few times. Distinct nucleotide sequences in the sample also encode this CDR3. The chain has TRBV29-1 and TRBJ1-2, with D possibly being TRBD1 (6 bases). V was clipped by 6 bases and J by 4 bases, with 12 bases between them. Germline CDR1 SQVTM, CDR2 ANQGSEA. The CDR3 extends over 12 amino acids. DNA for the CDR3: TGCAGCGTCGGAGGGGGGAGCTATGGCTACACCTTC. This sequence encodes CSVGGGSYGYTF.

The CDR3 protein is CASSYGTSGRAVYNEQFF. The CDR3, as DNA: TGTGCCAGCAGCTACGGGACTAGCGGGAGGGCCGTCTACAATGAGCAGTTCTTC. This chain connects TRBV13 to TRBJ2-1; 16 bases line up with TRBD2. This CDR3 comprises 18 residues. Germline V gives CDR1 PRHDT, CDR2 FYEKMQ (reference sequence). The V gene end was trimmed by 4 bases and the J gene end by 3 bases; junction bases not matched to a gene: 6.

Only a few counts were recorded for this clone. The V and J genes are TRBV29-1 and TRBJ2-5; D not resolved. The CDR3 runs to 12 residues. The germline V gene encodes CDR1 SQVTM and CDR2 ANQGSEA. V was clipped by 7 bases and J by 5 bases, with 14 bases between them. CDR3 region: CSGQILEETQYF. CDR3 sequence (DNA): TGCAGCGGCCAAATTCTCGAGGAGACCCAGTACTTC.

V is TRBV7-3 and J is TRBJ2-2; no clear D. The CDR3 is 12 residues long. V lost 2 bases and J lost 7, with 5 bases in between. Germline V gene data show CDR1 as SGHTA and CDR2 as FQGTGA. The DNA of the CDR3 is TGTGCCAGCAGCTTAGTCCTCGGGGAGCTGTTTTTT. Translation: CASSLVLGELFF. Variable domain in full (rest from reference TRBV7-3 and TRBJ2-2): GAGVSQTPSNKVTEKGKYVELRCDPISGHTALYWYRQSLGQGPEFLIYFQGTGAADDSGLPNDRFFAVRPEGSVSTLKIQRTERGDSAVYLCASSLVLGELFFGEGSRLTVL.

In its sample, this clone was seen a few times. The rearrangement uses TRBV6-6 and TRBJ2-1; D may be TRBD2 (6 bases). Trimming shortened V by 6 bases and J by 5 bases, and 20 bases separated the two germline ends. The CDR3 length is 16 residues. CDR1 is MNHNY, CDR2 SVGAGI, per germline (reference sequence). The CDR3 DNA sequence: TGTGCCAGCAGCCCGAGCGGGCCTCTAGGTGACAATGAGCAGTTCTTC. Residues: CASSPSGPLGDNEQFF.

The V call is TRBV7-9, the J call TRBJ1-6; D is unclear. The germline CDR1 and CDR2 sequences are SEHNR and FQNEAQ (reference sequence). V was pared by 10 bases and J by 5 bases, with 9 bases between. The CDR3 spans 12 residues. The DNA of the CDR3 is TGTGCCACGCGGCAGGATAATTCACCCCTCCACTTT. Residues: CATRQDNSPLHF.

Here the CDR3 reads CASSTGQATTLRETQYF. The CDR3 bases are TGTGCCAGCAGCACAGGACAGGCGACTACCTTAAGGGAGACCCAGTACTTC. The chain is built from TRBV7-2 and TRBJ2-5; TRBD1 aligns across 7 bases. CDR1 and CDR2 (germline): SGHTA, FQGNSA. Trimming cost V 5 bases and J 5 bases; bases outside gene matches: 17. The CDR3 runs 17 residues. Looking up the rest from reference TRBV7-2 and TRBJ2-5 gives the full variable domain: GAGVSQSPSNKVTEKGKDVELRCDPISGHTALYWYRQSLGQGLEFLIYFQGNSAPDKSGLPSDRFSAERTGGSVSTLTIQRTQQEDSAVYLCASSTGQATTLRETQYFGPGTRLLVL.

This chain links TRBV5-6 with TRBJ2-3, with D perhaps given as TRBD1 or TRBD2 (7 bases each). Germline V CDR1 and CDR2: SGHDT, YYEEEE. V was clipped by 4 bases and J by 1 base, with 16 bases between them. The CDR3 extends over 16 amino acids. CDR3: CASSGRGLWGTDTQYF. The CDR3 DNA sequence: TGTGCCAGCAGCGGGAGGGGGCTCTGGGGCACAGATACGCAGTATTTT.

This clone was counted only a few times. The chain is built from TRBV10-3 and TRBJ2-1; D is unresolved. Germline-derived CDR1 and CDR2 are ENHRY and SYGVKD. This CDR3 comprises 11 residues. V was cut by 3 bases and J by 6 bases, with 3 bases left in between. For the CDR3, the DNA is TGTGCCATCAGTGACCTCAATGAGCAGTTCTTC. Protein: CAISDLNEQFF.